This T cell receptor beta chain was obtained from a study of OX40 agonist ivuxolimab in advanced cancers. Profiling relied on immunoSEQ multiplex PCR, and the TCRdb table lists in-frame clones only, not all of them. The table has over 45,000 clones, 65% to 85% seen once. CDR1 is MNHNS, CDR2 SASEGT, per germline. The V gene lost 4 bases and the J gene lost 1 base, with 17 bases spanning the gap. The CDR3 is 17 residues long. V gene TRBV6-1 combines with J gene TRBJ1-5, with D possibly TRBD1 on 6 matching bases. This TCR derives from an adult with an advanced solid tumor such as melanoma, head and neck, liver or kidney cancer. This sample comprised CD4+ or CD8+ T cells sorted from blood, obtained in a trial of the OX40 agonist ivuxolimab. The CDR3 here is CASSGGGGQGSNQPQHF. Here the CDR3 DNA reads TGTGCCAGCAGTGGGGGAGGGGGGCAGGGAAGCAATCAGCCCCAGCATTTT.